This TCR beta chain comes out of a study of blood T cell repertoires in COVID-19. Study-level information: The United States, Italy and Spain were the sources of the acute and convalescent COVID-19 samples. PBMCs, B-cell-depleted T cells, or T cells were the source of the cDNA or gDNA that made up the material.

Losses at the gene ends were 7 bases for V and 2 bases for J; bases not matched to a gene: 8. CDR1 is SQVTM, CDR2 ANQGSEA, per germline. This CDR3 is 14 amino acids long. In assigning cohorts, the study relied on participant-reported clinical history. The assay was immunoSEQ multiplex PCR, and TCRdb's table has in-frame clones only and misses some. Of 200,000 to 250,000 clones listed, 80% to 85% are singletons. The clonotype was recovered from a woman aged 50 to 65 with acute COVID-19. This chain links TRBV29-1 with TRBJ2-7, with 10 bases identical to TRBD2. Sequences were obtained from PBMCs or T cells enriched from blood (not recorded which). The CDR3 DNA follows: TGCAGCGCCGACAGCGGGAGGGGGACCTACGAGCAGTACTTC. This gives the protein CSADSGRGTYEQYF.